Following are 28 T cell receptor beta chains from one sample sequenced in a study of response to subunit inactivated influenza vaccine listed by TCRdb under 2018. Library preparation employed RT-PCR. The reads were generated on an Illumina HiSeq 2500. Starting from the raw public reads, TCRdb applied fastp trimming at Q25, assembled clones with MiXCR and retained in-frame beta chains. Every distinct CDR3 protein forms one entry, paired with its most common genes and DNA. The sample has a few hundred thousand distinct CDR3 sequences on record, 21% of them singletons. The ten biggest clones cover approximately 10% of the sample. Sequencing used PBMCs from blood, obtained around 22 months after vaccination. Source of these receptors: a man between 50 and 75 years old who received an inactivated influenza vaccine. Donor details come from another sample of the same person, matched by shared clones.

This clonotype has only a few counts. The CDR3 DNA sequence: TGTGCCACCAGTGATCGGGACAGGCCCACAGATACGCAGTATTTT. It is translated as CATSDRDRPTDTQYF. The J gene is TRBJ2-3, the V gene TRBV24-1, with 8 positions matching TRBD1. Germline CDR1 and CDR2: KGHDR and SFDVKD. This CDR3 is built from 15 residues. V was clipped by 3 bases and J by 2 bases; unmatched bases: 3.

This clonotype was seen a few times. This chain connects TRBV12-3 or TRBV12-4 to TRBJ2-1; 8 positions agree with TRBD1. CDR3 length: 15 residues. The ends lost 2 bases at V and 8 bases at J; junction bases unmatched: 8. CDR3 DNA sequence: TGTGCCAGCAGTTTACGGCAGGGGGCTACCCATGAGCAGTTCTTC. Its translation: CASSLRQGATHEQFF.

The chain has TRBV12-3 or TRBV12-4 and TRBJ1-6; 8 bases line up with TRBD1. The CDR3 runs to 13 residues. The trim removed 10 bases at V and 9 bases at J, leaving 8 bases unmatched. The CDR3 DNA sequence: TGTGCCACCAGGACAGGGCTTTTTTCACCCCTCCACTTT. It encodes CATRTGLFSPLHF.

This sequence joins TRBV10-3 and TRBJ1-1, with D unclear. In germline, CDR1 is ENHRY, CDR2 SYGVKD. CDR3 length: 12 amino acids. V lost 4 bases and J lost 1, with 4 bases in between. CDR3 amino acids: CAISGKNTEAFF. DNA for the CDR3: TGTGCCATCAGTGGCAAGAACACTGAAGCTTTCTTT.

In its sample, this clonotype was seen a few times. The chain links TRBV24-1 to TRBJ2-5, with TRBD1 matching 9 bases. V shed 4 bases and J 3 bases; nucleotides not matched to a gene: 8. The CDR3 covers 16 residues. Germline values: CDR1 KGHDR, CDR2 SFDVKD. The CDR3 bases are TGTGCCACCAGTGACGCCCGGGACAGGGTAAAAGAGACCCAGTACTTC. Translated: CATSDARDRVKETQYF.

The CDR3 is CATSTRDRRNTGELFF. Here the CDR3 DNA reads TGTGCCACCAGTACTAGGGACAGAAGAAACACCGGGGAGCTGTTTTTT. This chain uses TRBV24-1 with TRBJ2-2; TRBD1 matches 7 bases. CDR1 is KGHDR and CDR2 is SFDVKD in the germline V gene. Losses at the gene ends were 6 bases for V and 2 bases for J; bases not matched to a gene: 8. The CDR3 length is 16 residues.

The chain links TRBV10-3 to TRBJ2-3; 11 bases agree with TRBD2. The CDR3 runs 13 residues. CDR1 and CDR2 from the germline V gene are ENHRY and SYGVKD. V was pared by 8 bases and J by 4 bases, with 2 bases of the junction left unmatched. CDR3 bases: TGTGCCATCGCTAGCGGGGGGCCAGATACGCAGTATTTT. Amino acids: CAIASGGPDTQYF.

This clonotype appeared many times. V usage is TRBV20-1 and J usage is TRBJ1-4, with a possible D match to TRBD1 (5 bases). This CDR3 has 16 amino acids. Germline V CDR1 and CDR2: DFQATT, SNEGSKA (reference sequence). The V end was cut by 0 bases, the J end by 7 bases, with 18 bases between. The CDR3 DNA sequence: TGCAGTGCTAGAGATGGAGCAGGGACTGCAAGTGAAAAACTGTTTTTT. Translation gives CSARDGAGTASEKLFF.

The count of this clonotype is one. A much more abundant neighbour one base away suggests this may be a read error. The chain couples TRBV7-9 to TRBJ1-4; D gene unclear. Germline CDR1 is SEHNR and CDR2 is FQNEAQ (reference sequence). The CDR3 runs 15 residues. Between the trimmed V and J ends, which lost 0 bases and 5 bases, there was a span of 10 bases. This CDR3 is CASSLAVEENEKLFF. CDR3 sequence (DNA): TGTGCCAGCAGCTTAGCAGTGGAAGAAAATGAAAAACTGTTTTTT.

This clonotype was observed at least ten times. The J gene is TRBJ1-5, the V gene TRBV20-1; 8 nucleotides agree with TRBD1. The CDR3 is 16 residues long. Germline CDR1 DFQATT, CDR2 SNEGSKA (reference sequence). This CDR3 is CSTTTGARNSNQPQHF. CDR3 DNA sequence: TGCAGCACAACGACAGGGGCCCGTAATAGCAATCAGCCCCAGCATTTT.

J is TRBJ2-6 and V is TRBV18; D is unclear. CDR3 length: 15 amino acids. Trimming removed 3 bases at V and 0 bases at J, with 6 bases between. From germline, CDR1 is KGHSH and CDR2 LQKENI. The CDR3 DNA reads as TGTGCCAGCTCACCGCGTATCTCTGGGGCCAACGTCCTGACTTTC. Its translation: CASSPRISGANVLTF. Drawing the rest from reference TRBV18 and TRBJ2-6, the complete variable domain is NAGVMQNPRHLVRRRGQEARLRCSPMKGHSHVYWYRQLPEEGLKFMVYLQKENIIDESGMPKERFSAEFPKEGPSILRIQQVVRGDSAAYFCASSPRISGANVLTFGAGSRLTVL.

The sample holds a few counts of this clonotype. This sequence joins TRBV5-1 and TRBJ1-5; D may be TRBD1 (5 bases). Per germline, CDR1 SGHRS and CDR2 YFSETQ. CDR3 length: 14 amino acids. Trimming pared 7 bases from V and 4 bases from J, leaving 15 bases between. The CDR3 nucleotides read TGCGCCAGCCGAAGGGACGGCCTAAATCAGCCCCAGCATTTT. Its protein is CASRRDGLNQPQHF.

This clonotype was observed a few times. This sequence joins TRBV12-3 or TRBV12-4 and TRBJ1-5; D is uncertain. The germline V and J ends were trimmed by 3 bases and 2 bases, with 8 bases remaining between them. The CDR3 is 14 residues long. CDR3 DNA: TGTGCCAGCAGTTTTGACGGACGCAATCAGCCCCAGCATTTT. This codes for CASSFDGRNQPQHF.

This clonotype showed up just a few times. Germline is not matched at one junction end, which may reflect a read error. J is TRBJ2-7 and V is TRBV3-1; the D gene is possibly TRBD1 (6 bases). The CDR3 is 11 amino acids. In germline, CDR1 is LGHDT, CDR2 YNNKEL (reference sequence). The CDR3 bases are TGTGCCAGCAGCCAATGGACAGCTTTCGACTTC. Translating it yields CASSQWTAFDF.

This clonotype was detected ten times or more. The chain has TRBV2 and TRBJ1-4; a possible D gene is TRBD1 (5 bases). Trimming removed 7 bases from V and 8 bases from J, with 17 bases in between. Germline CDR1 and CDR2: SNHLY and FYNNEI. The CDR3 runs to 14 residues. The CDR3 region is CASILGGRLEKLFF. The DNA for the CDR3 is TGTGCCAGCATCCTCGGGGGAAGGCTCGAAAAACTGTTTTTT.

The chain employs TRBV7-6 and TRBJ2-6; tentatively, D is TRBD2 (6 bases). The CDR3 extends over 15 amino acids. Deletions cut 2 bases from V and 2 bases from J, with 7 bases between. The germline CDR1 and CDR2 sequences are SGHVS and FNYEAQ. The CDR3 DNA follows: TGTGCCAGCAGCTTAACTAGCCCTGGGGCCAACGTCCTGACTTTC. Residues: CASSLTSPGANVLTF.

This chain links TRBV7-8 with TRBJ1-5; 7 nucleotides agree with TRBD1. Per germline, CDR1 SGHVS and CDR2 FQNEAQ. Trimming at V came to 4 bases and at J to 7 bases, leaving 7 bases not matched to a gene. This CDR3 has 14 amino acids. DNA for the CDR3: TGTGCCAGCAGCTACAGGGGAAAAGGGCAGCCCCAGCATTTT. This codes for CASSYRGKGQPQHF.

The J gene is TRBJ2-5, the V gene TRBV5-1; TRBD1 matches at 8 bases. The CDR3 is 12 residues long. Germline-derived CDR1 and CDR2 are SGHRS and YFSETQ. V trimming: 4 bases; J trimming: 7 bases; junction bases outside the gene matches: 3. CDR3 region: CASSVQGGTQYF. In DNA form, the CDR3 reads TGCGCCAGCAGCGTACAGGGGGGGACCCAGTACTTC.

V usage is TRBV29-1 and J usage is TRBJ2-7; TRBD1 matches at 10 bases. The CDR3 totals 14 residues. J was trimmed by 2 bases and V by 7 bases; bases with no gene match: 8. Germline CDR1 and CDR2: SQVTM and ANQGSEA. Here the CDR3 reads CSAETGQGAYEQYF. The CDR3 nucleotides are TGCAGCGCCGAAACCGGACAGGGGGCCTACGAGCAGTACTTC.

This chain connects TRBV5-5 to TRBJ1-1, with 9 bases lining up with TRBD1. V lost 2 bases to trimming and J lost 0 bases; unmatched junction nucleotides: 5. Germline V lookup: CDR1 SGHKS, CDR2 YYEKEE (reference sequence). The CDR3 spans 16 residues. The CDR3 reads CASSLIQGALNTEAFF. The CDR3 DNA is TGTGCCAGCAGCTTAATACAGGGGGCCTTGAACACTGAAGCTTTCTTT.

There are a few counts of this clonotype. The chain combines TRBV12-3 or TRBV12-4 with TRBJ2-2; unclear D gene. The CDR3 spans 12 residues. V lost 5 bases to trimming and J lost 7 bases, with 8 bases between them. The CDR3 protein is CASSAPLGELFF. CDR3 bases: TGTGCCAGCAGTGCCCCACTCGGGGAGCTGTTTTTT.

There are a few counts of this clonotype. The V and J genes are TRBV5-1 and TRBJ2-7, with 10 bases that match TRBD1. The CDR3 contains 16 residues. V was clipped by 1 base and J by 2 bases; unmatched bases: 6. Germline V lookup: CDR1 SGHRS, CDR2 YFSETQ. This CDR3 reads CASSLNDRGPPYEQYF. CDR3 sequence (DNA): TGCGCCAGCAGCTTGAATGACAGGGGGCCCCCCTACGAGCAGTACTTC.

The V gene is TRBV30, the J gene TRBJ1-5, with 8 bases matching TRBD1. The V gene end was trimmed by 5 bases and the J gene end by 5 bases; junction bases not matched to a gene: 5. CDR3 length: 13 residues. Germline CDR1 and CDR2: GTSNPN and SVGIG (reference sequence). The CDR3 DNA reads as TGTGCCTGGGGGACAGGCGGTGATCAGCCCCAGCATTTT. Translating it yields CAWGTGGDQPQHF.

This sequence joins TRBV4-1 and TRBJ1-1; 8 bases map to TRBD1. With V trimmed by 4 bases and J by 9 bases, 13 bases remained unmatched. Germline lookup yields CDR1 MGHRA and CDR2 YSYEKL. The CDR3 is 15 amino acids. DNA of the CDR3: TGCGCCAGCAGCCCCATCGGGCGGACAGGGAGTAAAGCTTTCTTT. Amino acid sequence: CASSPIGRTGSKAFF.

This clonotype was counted a few times. This chain links TRBV27 with TRBJ1-2, with D uncertain. V was cut by 1 base and J by 2 bases, with 11 bases left in between. In germline, CDR1 is MNHEY, CDR2 SMNVEV (reference sequence). CDR3 size: 15 residues. The CDR3 region has the DNA TGTGCCAGCAGTTTATACGGCAGCACCAACTATGGCTACACCTTC. It specifies CASSLYGSTNYGYTF.

This clonotype was seen a few times. The chain joins TRBV20-1 to TRBJ1-4; possibly TRBD1 for D (6 bases). This CDR3 region has 14 residues. The ends were cut back, 4 bases at V and 6 bases at J, with 15 bases in the middle. Germline V gene sequence: CDR1 DFQATT, CDR2 SNEGSKA (reference sequence). CDR3: CSATSGRGDEKLFF. The CDR3 nucleotides are TGCAGTGCTACCTCAGGGAGGGGGGATGAAAAACTGTTTTTT.

This clonotype showed up many times. The chain joins TRBV4-1 to TRBJ1-6; 11 bases align to TRBD1. CDR1 and CDR2 from the germline V gene are MGHRA and YSYEKL. With 1 base clipped from V and 9 bases from J, the junction kept 2 bases outside the gene matches. CDR3 length: 15 amino acids. The CDR3 sequence is CASSQAGQGVSPLHF. The CDR3 region has the DNA TGCGCCAGCAGCCAAGCGGGACAGGGGGTTTCACCCCTCCACTTT.

This clonotype was counted between two and nine times. The V and J genes are TRBV5-1 and TRBJ2-3; 9 bases fit TRBD1. V lost 4 bases and J lost 3; bases outside the gene matches: 6. Germline lookup yields CDR1 SGHRS and CDR2 YFSETQ. The CDR3 loop spans 15 amino acids. CDR3 nucleotide sequence: TGCGCCAGCAGCCCGACGACAGGGGGGACAGATACGCAGTATTTT. Translated, it gives CASSPTTGGTDTQYF.